This TCR beta chain stems from a study of blood T cell repertoires in COVID-19. Study overall: Acute-phase and convalescent COVID-19 samples originated in the United States, Italy and Spain.

Trimming removed 5 bases from V and 5 bases from J; junction bases left unmatched: 9. The CDR3 is made up of 15 amino acids. CDR1 is SEHNR, CDR2 FQNEAQ, per germline (reference sequence). The repertoire was sequenced with immunoSEQ multiplex PCR; TCRdb's copy has only in-frame clones and lacks some. This table has some 110,000 clones, 87% appearing once. Sequenced input: peripheral blood. This chain links TRBV7-9 with TRBJ2-3, with TRBD2 identical over 8 bases. The TCR originated in a human donor in a cohort sampled during active COVID-19. The CDR3 sequence: CASSTSAGVIDTQYF. The CDR3, as DNA: TGTGCCAGCAGCACCTCAGCGGGAGTGATAGATACGCAGTATTTT.